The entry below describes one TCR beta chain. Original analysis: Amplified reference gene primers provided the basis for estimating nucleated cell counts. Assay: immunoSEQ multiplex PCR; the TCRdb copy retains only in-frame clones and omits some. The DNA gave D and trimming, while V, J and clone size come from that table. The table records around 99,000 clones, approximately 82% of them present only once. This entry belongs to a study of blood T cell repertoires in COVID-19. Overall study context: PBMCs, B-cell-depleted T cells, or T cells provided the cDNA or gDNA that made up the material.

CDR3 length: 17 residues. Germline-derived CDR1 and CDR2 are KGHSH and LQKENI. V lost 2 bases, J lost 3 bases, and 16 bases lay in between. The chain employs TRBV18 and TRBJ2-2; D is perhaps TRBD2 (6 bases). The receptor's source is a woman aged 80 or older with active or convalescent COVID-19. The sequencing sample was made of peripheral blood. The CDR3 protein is CASSPAEGILDTGELFF. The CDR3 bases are TGTGCCAGCTCACCAGCGGAGGGCATACTTGACACCGGGGAGCTGTTTTTT.